The 9 T cell receptor beta chains presented below share a single source sample, sequenced in a study of cytomegalovirus exposure and HLA in healthy donors. Both 60 Vbeta primers and 13 Jbeta primers went into the PCR. Clones were sequenced by immunoSEQ multiplex PCR, and TCRdb holds only the in-frame ones, with some missing. Of more than 85,000 clones in the sample, roughly 83% were seen once. Sequenced material: PBMCs. All receptors derive from a male donor in good health and CMV-seropositive.

The chain has TRBV30 and TRBJ1-2; D not certain. The germline gives CDR1 GTSNPN, CDR2 SVGIG (reference sequence). Trimming cost V 8 bases and J 7 bases, with 20 bases left between them. This CDR3 is built from 13 residues. The CDR3 DNA reads as TGTGCCCTGGGGAGGGATCGGCCTGGTGGCTACACCTTC. Protein: CALGRDRPGGYTF.

The rearrangement joins TRBV9 to TRBJ2-7; D remains unclear. The V and J ends lost 0 bases and 3 bases respectively, with 13 bases between them. This CDR3 comprises 15 residues. CDR1 and CDR2 (germline): SGDLS, YYNGEE. This CDR3 reads CASSVAGSSYYEQYF. DNA for the CDR3: TGTGCCAGCAGCGTAGCTGGTAGTTCATACTACGAGCAGTACTTC.

V usage is TRBV7-2 and J usage is TRBJ2-7, with TRBD2 matching 13 bases. Trimming cost V 7 bases and J 1 base; bases outside gene matches: 4. From germline, CDR1 is SGHTA and CDR2 FQGNSA. This CDR3 region has 15 residues. CDR3 region: CASTSGLAGSYEQYF. The DNA of the CDR3 is TGTGCCAGCACCTCGGGACTAGCGGGATCCTACGAGCAGTACTTC.

The V call is TRBV7-9, the J call TRBJ1-2; 10 bases match TRBD1. The length of the CDR3 is 13 residues. Unmatched junction bases numbered 3, after V lost 5 bases and J lost 6 bases. From germline, CDR1 is SEHNR and CDR2 FQNEAQ (reference sequence). CDR3 sequence (DNA): TGTGCCAGCAGCCCGACAGGGGGCAATGGCTACACCTTC. It specifies CASSPTGGNGYTF.

The chain recombines TRBV4-1 with TRBJ1-5; D might be TRBD1 (6 bases). The germline V gene has CDR1 MGHRA and CDR2 YSYEKL. V lost 3 bases and J 4 bases, leaving 16 bases between the germline ends. This CDR3 contains 16 residues. The CDR3 spells CASSQGAVGSNQPQHF. The CDR3 DNA reads as TGCGCCAGCAGCCAGGGGGCAGTGGGTTCAAATCAGCCCCAGCATTTT.

The chain uses TRBV30 and TRBJ2-1; 9 bases match TRBD2. Germline V gene lookup returns CDR1 GTSNPN and CDR2 SVGIG (reference sequence). The length of the CDR3 is 13 residues. The V and J ends lost 5 bases and 6 bases, in that order; junction bases with no gene match: 5. CDR3 amino acids: CAWAGGPVNEQFF. In DNA, the CDR3 is TGTGCCTGGGCGGGGGGGCCCGTCAATGAGCAGTTCTTC.

The V call is TRBV30, the J call TRBJ2-5; D possibly corresponds to TRBD1 (5 bases). The germline CDR1 and CDR2 sequences are GTSNPN and SVGIG (reference sequence). This CDR3 has 14 amino acids. Trimming shortened V by 3 bases and J by 2 bases, and 13 bases separated the two germline ends. This CDR3 is CAWSERTSQETQYF. CDR3 nucleotide sequence: TGTGCCTGGAGCGAAAGGACATCTCAAGAGACCCAGTACTTC. The full variable domain, completed using reference TRBV30 and TRBJ2-5, is SQTIHQWPATLVQPVGSPLSLECTVEGTSNPNLYWYRQAAGRGLQLLFYSVGIGQISSEVPQNLSASRPQDRQFILSSKKLLLSDSGFYLCAWSERTSQETQYFGPGTRLLVL.

The chain has TRBV29-1 and TRBJ1-1, with 7 nucleotides matching TRBD1. CDR3 length: 13 amino acids. With 7 bases clipped from V and 3 bases from J, the junction kept 8 bases outside the gene matches. In germline, CDR1 is SQVTM, CDR2 ANQGSEA. CDR3 DNA: TGCAGCGGAGGAGGGGGCTACGACACTGAAGCTTTCTTT. Encoded protein: CSGGGGYDTEAFF.

This clone was found a few times. V and J are TRBV5-6 and TRBJ2-7, with TRBD1 matching 8 bases. CDR1 is SGHDT, CDR2 YYEEEE, per germline. Unmatched junction bases numbered 7, after V lost 2 bases and J lost 3 bases. The CDR3 runs 15 residues. The CDR3 is CASSFVGQGYYEQYF. CDR3 bases: TGTGCCAGCAGCTTTGTTGGACAGGGATACTACGAGCAGTACTTC.